This TCR beta chain was captured in a study of graft-versus-host responses after intestinal transplantation. TCRdb's copy holds only in-frame clones and misses some; the assay was immunoSEQ multiplex PCR. The sample comprises approximately 25,000 clones, roughly four fifths of which are singletons, and just over 0.9% rests with the top ten. As to this clone: Its antigen is unidentified.

The receptor comes from a human donor who was the organ donor for an intestinal transplant. The material was unstimulated CD8+ T cells sorted from spleen or lymph node cells, obtained before transplant.

The CDR3 sequence is CASSLGIGAPYNEQFF. CDR3 nucleotide sequence: TGTGCCAGCAGCCTGGGGATCGGGGCCCCCTACAATGAGCAGTTCTTC. The rearrangement uses TRBV5-6 and TRBJ2-1; D tentatively reads TRBD1 or TRBD2 (5 bases each). V dropped 4 bases and J dropped 2 bases, with 16 bases sitting between them. The V gene's germline CDR1 is SGHDT and CDR2 YYEEEE. This CDR3 has 16 residues.